Listed here is a single T cell receptor (beta chain). What it binds is not known. This entry belongs to a study of shared clonotypes between healthy human individuals. Overall study results and limits: In the sorted subsets, rarefaction showed sequencing was incomplete despite large depth.

After removal of 1 base from V and 5 bases from J, the junction contained 2 bases not matched to a gene. This CDR3 comprises 14 residues. Germline loops: CDR1 GTSNPN, CDR2 SVGIG (reference sequence). TCRdb keeps only in-frame clones here, not all; method: immunoSEQ multiplex PCR. The repertoire includes about 2.4 million clones, about 92% of them detected once, and 0.11% to 0.15% sits in the top ten. The chain is built from TRBV30 and TRBJ2-1; 10 nucleotides match TRBD1. Sequencing was done on a sample of naive CD4+ T cells sorted from blood. Subset given: CD45RA+ positively selected. The origin of this receptor is a man aged 18 to 29 in good health. In DNA, the CDR3 is TGTGCCTGGAGTGCGGGACAGGGGAACAATGAGCAGTTCTTC. Its protein is CAWSAGQGNNEQFF.